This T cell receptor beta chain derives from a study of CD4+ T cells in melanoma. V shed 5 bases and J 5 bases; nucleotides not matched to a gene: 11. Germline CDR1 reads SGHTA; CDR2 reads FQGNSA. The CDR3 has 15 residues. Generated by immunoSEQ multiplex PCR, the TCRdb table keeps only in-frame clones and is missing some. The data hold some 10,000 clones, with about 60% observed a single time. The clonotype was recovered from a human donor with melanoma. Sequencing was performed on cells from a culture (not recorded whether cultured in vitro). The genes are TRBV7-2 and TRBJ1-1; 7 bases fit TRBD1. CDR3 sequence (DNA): TGTGCCAGCAGCCGTATTCGACAGGGTTTGACTGAAGCTTTCTTT. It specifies CASSRIRQGLTEAFF.